This TCR beta chain was profiled in a study of blood T cell repertoires in COVID-19. Study details: PBMCs, B-cell-depleted T cells, or T cells provided the cDNA or gDNA that made up the material.

All recovered Cohort 3 donors got two negative PCRs, got clearance, or saw symptom resolution. CDR3 length equals 13 residues. From germline, CDR1 is MGHDK and CDR2 SYGVNS. V shed 8 bases and J shed 1 base, with 10 bases lying between them. Profiling relied on immunoSEQ multiplex PCR, and the TCRdb table lists in-frame clones only, not all of them. Altogether 310,000 or so clones are present, roughly 90% being singletons, with the ten largest covering around 9.3%. This sequence joins TRBV25-1 and TRBJ2-3, with D possibly TRBD1 on 7 matching bases. The receptor was isolated from a woman aged 18-29 years who had recovered from COVID-19. Specimen: PBMCs or T cells enriched from blood (not recorded which). The CDR3 DNA sequence: TGTGCCAGCGGCAGGGGGGGCACAGATACGCAGTATTTT. It yields the protein CASGRGGTDTQYF.